The present entry profiles one T cell receptor (beta chain) with its context. Its antigen target is currently unknown. No base qualities exist here, and no much larger clone lies one base off it. The germline V gene (reference sequence) gives CDR1 as DFQATT and CDR2 as SNEGSKA. Taken from cysteine to phenylalanine, the CDR3 has 15 residues. Of the read, only the CDR3 DNA is kept; its 45 bases are in frame from base 1. The entry originates in a study of blood T cells in healthy people across ages (dated by TCRdb to the mid-2010s). Notes on the research overall: In model experiments, roughly one uniquely barcoded TCR beta cDNA molecule per two T cells was captured by template switching. Donors were grouped into four age groups: young (average roughly 16 years), middle-aged (39), aged (approximately 67) and long-lived (about 90). Using deep sequencing normalized with unique cDNA molecular identifiers, the study measured how TCR beta repertoire diversity changes with age. To avoid experimental bias, donors of different ages were distributed randomly across sequencing lanes. The study analyzed two additional independent replicas of 1 million unique cDNA reads from the same blood draw for two donors, one aged 18 to 29 and one aged 80 or older. General study outcomes and caveats: The long-lived group showed more naive CD4+ T cells, fewer expanded clones and increased TCR diversity than the aged group, suggesting age selection. Estimates of total diversity from one million sequenced T cells were regarded as lower bounds and underestimates. The percentage of naive T cells measured by flow cytometry correlated strongly with observed TCR beta diversity. As age increased, observed TCR beta diversity per million T cells dropped in a roughly linear way, and a significant reduction was already evident by age 40. Donor CMV infection status was unknown, potentially confounding age-related changes in expanded clonotypes. Since profiling was done on bulk unsorted PBMCs, naive and antigen-experienced compartments could not be conclusively compared.

The donors were roughly 39 Caucasian individuals from Russia, aged roughly 6 to 95 years, who were systemically healthy. Each donor gave ten milliliters of peripheral blood, collected into EDTA-treated Vacutainer tubes. PBMCs were isolated by Ficoll-Paque density-gradient centrifugation, with at least 7 million obtained per sample. Total RNA, at least 6 micrograms per sample, was extracted from PBMCs with Trizol reagent. The percentages of naive CD45RAhigh/CD27high T cells were determined by flow cytometry on a PBMC aliquot from every donor. The library relied on 5' RACE. Sequencing was carried out with an Illumina HiSeq 2500. A second PCR of about 7 to 12 cycles was performed with a sample-barcoded 5' primer and a J-beta primer mix. A unique molecular identifier was introduced onto each TCR beta cDNA molecule by a template-switch 5' adaptor carrying 12 random nucleotides. Each sample yielded at least 2.5 million CDR3-containing paired-end reads. First-strand cDNA synthesis was performed from all RNA using the Mint cDNA synthesis kit, with priming by a TRBC-specific oligonucleotide. Following uracil-DNA glycosylase treatment, all cDNA underwent a first 18-cycle PCR with the universal primers M1SS and BC2_uni_R. Per the source publication's procedure: Normalization of each sample was performed by random selection of 1 million high-quality reads, each carrying a distinct molecular identifier. Reads with shared molecular identifiers were discarded instead of being binned into consensus sequences. MiTCR, with a Q25 quality threshold and the strictest error-elimination algorithm, was used for CDR3 identification, clonotype clustering and error correction. A nonparametric unseen species model using Euler transformation provided a lower-bound estimate of total TCR beta diversity. TCRdb reprocessed the public reads (quality trimming at Q25 with fastp, clone calling with MiXCR) and kept in-frame beta chains. Each entry merges the rows of one CDR3 protein and shows their most common DNA and genes. The V and J calls and clone size are TCRdb's, not the authors'. The sample table shows 630,000 or so distinct CDR3 sequences, and about 34% are seen once. 15% of the sample comes from the top ten.

The TCR sequence derives from a woman of 80 years or more in good health. Donor details come from another sample of the same person, matched by shared clones. This sequence uses TRBV20-1 and TRBJ2-5; the D call is tentative, TRBD1 or TRBD2, as each matches 7 bases. The sample was blood. The DNA sequence follows: TGCAGCCCGCCTCACCGGGGGGACAGACAAGAGACCCAGTACTTC. Translated, this gives CSPPHRGDRQETQYF.